Listed below are T cell receptor beta chains from one sample, sequenced in a study of T cell responses to AZD1222 COVID-19 vaccine. Sequencing was performed with immunoSEQ multiplex PCR; in TCRdb, only in-frame clones are kept and a portion is missing. The sample holds 110,000 to 150,000 clones; roughly 90% are singletons and the top ten take 2.8%. The specimen comprised peripheral blood, sampled on day 0 of AZD1222 vaccination. The receptors were gathered from an adult in good health. Each CDR3 is given with its conserved first and last residue. A D gene is named only where the DNA matches it firmly. Part of the rows lack a size; the others show once, few, many or a class for expanded clones.

j_call	clone_size	d_call	v_call	cdr3_aa	cdr3_nt
TRBJ2-7	-	-	TRBV6-6	CASSPLQGGEQYF	TGTGCCAGCAGCCCGCTCCAGGGAGGCGAGCAGTACTTC
TRBJ1-1	-	-	TRBV5-6	CASSALTALNTEAFF	TGTGCCAGCAGCGCTCTTACAGCCTTGAACACTGAAGCTTTCTTT
TRBJ1-3	-	-	TRBV5-1	CASSLTGLDSGNTIYF	TGCGCCAGCAGCCTGACAGGACTAGACTCTGGAAACACCATATATTTT
TRBJ2-5	-	-	TRBV7-2	CASSLGPTYEETQYF	TGTGCCAGCAGCTTAGGCCCTACATATGAAGAGACCCAGTACTTC
TRBJ1-4	once	TRBD1	TRBV6-5	CASRTGGAANEKLFF	TGTGCCAGCAGGACAGGGGGCGCCGCTAATGAAAAACTGTTTTTT
TRBJ2-1	-	TRBD1	TRBV10-1	CASSPYRGRGHNEQFF	TGCGCCAGCAGTCCTTACAGGGGGAGAGGTCATAATGAGCAGTTCTTC
TRBJ1-2	few	TRBD1	TRBV6-5	CASRFGQGFYGYTF	TGTGCCAGCAGGTTTGGACAGGGGTTTTACGGCTACACCTTC
TRBJ1-2	-	-	TRBV6-2/TRBV6-3	CASSLVRIGYTF	TGTGCCAGCAGTTTAGTTAGGATCGGCTACACCTTC
TRBJ1-2	once	-	TRBV7-8	CASSLNDVWGGYTF	TGTGCCAGCAGCTTAAACGACGTCTGGGGAGGCTACACCTTC
TRBJ1-4	once	-	TRBV12-5	CASGLVRIQGQSNEKLFF	TGTGCTAGTGGTTTGGTACGAATTCAAGGGCAGAGTAATGAAAAACTGTTTTTT
TRBJ1-5	-	-	TRBV5-6	CASTFPEDSSNQPQHF	TGTGCCAGCACCTTCCCTGAGGACTCTAGCAATCAGCCCCAGCATTTT
TRBJ1-2	-	-	TRBV19	CASSAEGAFNYGYTF	TGTGCCAGTAGTGCAGAAGGGGCGTTTAACTATGGCTACACCTTC
TRBJ2-5	once	-	TRBV7-9	CASSLAVSAGETQYF	TGTGCCAGCAGCTTAGCGGTCTCCGCTGGGGAGACCCAGTACTTC
TRBJ1-6	-	-	TRBV4-1	CASSQVVRGALHF	TGCGCCAGCAGCCAAGTTGTAAGGGGGGCCCTCCACTTT
TRBJ1-1	-	-	TRBV27	CASKLDGGTEAFF	TGTGCCAGCAAATTGGACGGAGGGACTGAAGCTTTCTTT
TRBJ2-1	-	-	TRBV19	CASSAGWVGEQFF	TGTGCCAGTAGTGCCGGGTGGGTCGGCGAGCAGTTCTTC
TRBJ2-7	-	-	TRBV28	CASSAIPGTYEQYF	TGTGCCAGCTCTGCCATCCCAGGAACCTACGAGCAGTACTTC
TRBJ1-2	-	TRBD1	TRBV28	CASSSPGQGRDGYTF	TGTGCCAGCAGTTCCCCGGGACAGGGGCGAGATGGCTACACCTTC
TRBJ2-5	-	-	TRBV5-1	CASSLGAGETQYF	TGCGCCAGCAGCTTAGGGGCGGGCGAGACCCAGTACTTC
TRBJ2-7	-	TRBD2	TRBV18	CASSPSSGSRYEQYF	TGTGCCAGCTCACCGTCTAGCGGGAGTCGCTACGAGCAGTACTTC
TRBJ2-1	once	-	TRBV21-1	CASSNSQGSTEQFF	TGTGCCAGCAGCAATTCGCAGGGAAGTACTGAGCAGTTCTTC
TRBJ1-3	-	TRBD1	TRBV9	CASSGGTGGTGNTIYF	TGTGCCAGCAGCGGGGGGACAGGGGGAACTGGAAACACCATATATTTT
TRBJ1-2	-	-	TRBV30	CACSRDAPSGYTF	TGTGCCTGCAGCCGGGACGCACCTTCAGGCTACACCTTC
TRBJ2-7	-	-	TRBV4-2	CASSQASSKRHEQYF	TGTGCCAGCAGCCAAGCGTCGAGTAAGAGGCACGAGCAGTACTTC
TRBJ2-4	-	TRBD2	TRBV19	CASSSGGDIQYF	TGTGCCAGTAGTAGCGGGGGAGACATTCAGTACTTC
TRBJ1-1	-	-	TRBV29-1	CSVEDHGGLAEAFF	TGCAGCGTTGAAGATCATGGAGGGTTGGCTGAAGCTTTCTTT
TRBJ1-2	-	TRBD1	TRBV3-1/TRBV3-2	CASSRPSQGFGYTF	TGTGCCAGCAGCCGCCCCTCACAGGGGTTTGGCTACACCTTC
TRBJ2-1	-	TRBD2	TRBV3-1/TRBV3-2	CASRASGTYNEQFF	TGTGCCAGCAGGGCTAGCGGGACCTACAATGAGCAGTTCTTC
TRBJ1-3	few	-	TRBV10-1	CASSVGRRNTLYF	TGCGCCAGCAGTGTCGGCAGAAGAAACACCCTATATTTT
TRBJ1-6	-	-	TRBV6-5	CASSSGRGWNSPLHF	TGTGCCAGCAGCTCCGGGCGGGGGTGGAATTCACCCCTCCACTTT
TRBJ2-1	-	TRBD1	TRBV5-6	CASSFSPGQGPYNEQFF	TGTGCCAGCAGCTTTTCCCCGGGACAGGGGCCCTACAATGAGCAGTTCTTC